This T cell receptor (beta chain) was found in a study of cytomegalovirus exposure and HLA in healthy donors. In this sample, this clone turned up once. The antigen remains unidentified. A multiplex PCR was run with 60 Vbeta primers and 13 Jbeta primers. TCRdb's copy holds only in-frame clones and misses some; the assay was immunoSEQ multiplex PCR. The data contain around 130,000 clones, roughly four fifths of them seen just once; the ten biggest clones take up 1.8%. Study-wide results and caveats: Some 150 TCR beta chains were listed as cytomegalovirus-associated.

The source material was PBMCs. The sequence derives from a woman aged 45-60 years in good health and CMV-seronegative.

This CDR3 is CASSKDRFMDYNEQFF. CDR3 DNA sequence: TGTGCCAGCAGCAAGGACAGGTTCATGGATTACAATGAGCAGTTCTTC. The rearrangement uses TRBV5-4 and TRBJ2-1; TRBD1 matches at 7 bases. The CDR3 has 16 residues. Germline V gives CDR1 SGHNT, CDR2 YYREEE (reference sequence). V was pared by 4 bases and J by 4 bases, with 11 bases of the junction left unmatched. The full variable domain, with the rest looked up from reference TRBV5-4 and TRBJ2-1, is ETGVTQSPTHLIKTRGQQVTLRCSSQSGHNTVSWYQQALGQGPQFIFQYYREEENGRGNFPPRFSGLQFPNYSSELNVNALELDDSALYLCASSKDRFMDYNEQFFGPGTRLTVL.